The T cell receptor beta chain described here comes from a study of CD8+CD57+ T cells in acquired aplastic anemia. At the level of the study: Average DNA yield from sorted CD4+ and CD8+ cells was about 2.9 ug. Broader study findings: The number of CD8+ CDR3 sequences shared by patients and controls was twenty-nine.

The ends were cut back, 1 base at V and 4 bases at J, with 2 bases in the middle. The CDR3 covers 13 residues. The V gene's germline CDR1 is ENHRY and CDR2 SYGVKD. With regard to this clonotype: Its specificity is not known.

Profiles of TCR beta VDJ and CDR3 were generated from a genomic DNA template. One entry per CDR3 protein results from TCRdb running MiXCR on the reads. The data contain over 100,000 distinct CDR3 sequences, more than 35% of them seen just once; the ten biggest clones take up almost 8.5%. The V call is TRBV10-3, the J call TRBJ2-6; no definite D call. The clonotype originates from a human donor in good health, serving as a control. The source material was sorted CD4+, CD8+, or CD8+CD57+ T cells (not recorded which) from PBMCs. DNA for the CDR3: TGTGCCATCAGTGAGTTGGGGGCCAACGTCCTGACTTTC. It yields the protein CAISELGANVLTF.